Following are 27 T cell receptor beta chains from one sample sequenced in a study of OX40 agonist ivuxolimab in advanced cancers. Sequencing used immunoSEQ multiplex PCR; TCRdb keeps in-frame clones, though not all of them. Altogether over 95,000 clones are present, 91% being singletons, with the ten largest covering 0.31%. The specimen was CD4+ or CD8+ T cells sorted from blood, collected in a trial of the OX40 agonist ivuxolimab. These TCRs come from an adult with an advanced solid tumor such as melanoma, head and neck, liver or kidney cancer.

This clone has only one observation. The gene calls are TRBV29-1 and TRBJ2-2; TRBD2 agrees at 11 bases. The germline CDR1 and CDR2 sequences are SQVTM and ANQGSEA. V dropped 5 bases and J dropped 6; count of bases not matched to a gene: 8. The CDR3 is made up of 15 amino acids. The CDR3 DNA reads as TGCAGCGTTTCCGGGACTAGCGGAACTGCCGGGGAGCTGTTTTTT. Its protein is CSVSGTSGTAGELFF.

The chain carries TRBV28 and TRBJ2-7, with D uncertain. The V end lost 6 bases, the J end lost 2 bases, and 11 bases lay between the germline ends. CDR3 size: 13 residues. Germline V lookup: CDR1 MDHEN, CDR2 SYDVKM. The CDR3 nucleotides are TGTGCCAGCAGCCGGGCTCTCCCCTACGAGCAGTACTTC. Its protein is CASSRALPYEQYF. Full variable domain (outside the CDR3, taken from reference TRBV28 and TRBJ2-7): DVKVTQSSRYLVKRTGEKVFLECVQDMDHENMFWYRQDPGLGLRLIYFSYDVKMKEKGDIPEGYSVSREKKERFSLILESASTNQTSMYLCASSRALPYEQYFGPGTRLTVT.

The CDR3: CASPVVGPQHF. The DNA of the CDR3 is TGTGCCAGCCCCGTGGTAGGGCCCCAGCATTTT. The chain couples TRBV11-3 to TRBJ1-5, with D unclear. CDR1 SGHNT and CDR2 YENEEA come from the germline V gene. With 8 bases removed from V and 9 bases from J, the gap between germline ends came to 11 bases. CDR3 size: 11 residues.

The chain employs TRBV6-6 and TRBJ1-4; D unclear. V dropped 6 bases and J dropped 0 bases, with 5 bases sitting between them. This CDR3 contains 13 residues. Germline CDR1 reads MNHNY; CDR2 reads SVGAGI (reference sequence). CDR3 DNA sequence: TGTGCCAGCAGCGGGTCAACTAATGAAAAACTGTTTTTT. Translating it yields CASSGSTNEKLFF.

The chain links TRBV6-5 to TRBJ1-5, with D possibly matching TRBD1 (5 bases). Germline CDR1 and CDR2: MNHEY and SVGAGI. The V gene lost 7 bases and the J gene lost 2 bases, with 15 bases spanning the gap. The CDR3 totals 15 residues. The CDR3 protein is CASTRGWGGNQPQHF. The CDR3 DNA sequence: TGTGCCAGCACCCGGGGGTGGGGGGGCAATCAGCCCCAGCATTTT.

The chain employs TRBV6-6 and TRBJ2-7, with 7 bases identical to TRBD1. The CDR3 is 16 residues long. The trim removed 0 bases at V and 4 bases at J, leaving 9 bases unmatched. CDR1 MNHNY and CDR2 SVGAGI come from the germline V gene (reference sequence). CDR3 DNA: TGTGCCAGCAGTTACTCACCGGGACAGAGCGGATACGAGCAGTACTTC. Translating gives CASSYSPGQSGYEQYF.

V is TRBV19 and J is TRBJ1-1; maybe TRBD1 (5 bases). This CDR3 contains 13 residues. Germline V gene lookup returns CDR1 LNHDA and CDR2 SQIVND (reference sequence). V was shortened by 7 bases and J by 1 base, with 10 bases between the two germline ends. The CDR3, as DNA: TGTGCCAGTATAGCCCAGGGGAACACTGAAGCTTTCTTT. Translated, it gives CASIAQGNTEAFF.

The genes are TRBV7-3 and TRBJ2-2; D unresolved. The CDR3 loop spans 13 amino acids. Germline V gene sequence: CDR1 SGHTA, CDR2 FQGTGA. V lost 2 bases and J 2 bases, leaving 3 bases between the germline ends. Here the CDR3 reads CASSLRNTGELFF. For the CDR3, the DNA is TGTGCCAGCAGCTTACGAAACACCGGGGAGCTGTTTTTT.

This rearrangement joins TRBV19 to TRBJ1-1, with 10 bases identical to TRBD1. CDR1 LNHDA and CDR2 SQIVND come from the germline V gene (reference sequence). This CDR3 has 15 residues. The V and J ends lost 1 base and 11 bases, in that order; junction bases with no gene match: 10. Here the CDR3 reads CASSIGRDRGRYAFF. CDR3 coding DNA: TGTGCCAGTAGTATAGGACGGGACAGGGGTCGGTATGCTTTCTTT.

The chain uses TRBV27 and TRBJ2-3; 10 nucleotides match TRBD2. Germline CDR1 reads MNHEY; CDR2 reads SMNVEV (reference sequence). Trimming took 3 bases from V and 6 from J; bases not matched to a gene: 6. The CDR3 is made up of 15 amino acids. This chain's CDR3 is CASSFVAGGSDTQYF. DNA of the CDR3: TGTGCCAGCAGTTTTGTAGCGGGAGGATCGGATACGCAGTATTTT.

The chain links TRBV9 to TRBJ2-3; 11 nucleotides line up with TRBD2. Germline-derived CDR1 and CDR2 are SGDLS and YYNGEE. Losses at the gene ends were 4 bases for V and 3 bases for J; bases not matched to a gene: 4. The CDR3 runs 15 residues. This chain's CDR3 is CASSFLAGGTDTQYF. DNA for the CDR3: TGTGCCAGCAGCTTTCTAGCGGGAGGTACAGATACGCAGTATTTT.

V gene TRBV29-1 combines with J gene TRBJ1-1; TRBD1 matches 7 bases. After removal of 3 bases from V and 6 bases from J, the junction contained 1 base not matched to a gene. This CDR3 has 11 amino acids. Germline CDR1 and CDR2: SQVTM and ANQGSEA. The CDR3, as DNA: TGCAGCGTTGACAGGGGGGCTGAAGCTTTCTTT. It yields the protein CSVDRGAEAFF.

This chain connects TRBV7-2 to TRBJ2-5; D is perhaps TRBD2 (5 bases). Germline V gives CDR1 SGHTA, CDR2 FQGNSA. The CDR3 length is 12 residues. The V and J ends lost 5 bases and 7 bases respectively, with 11 bases between them. The CDR3 protein is CASSPGMRTQYF. Written as DNA, the CDR3 is TGTGCCAGCAGCCCGGGGATGCGGACCCAGTACTTC.

The gene calls are TRBV19 and TRBJ1-3; a possible D gene is TRBD1 (6 bases). Germline assignment: CDR1 LNHDA and CDR2 SQIVND (reference sequence). Trimming removed 10 bases from V and 0 bases from J, with 13 bases in between. There are 14 residues in the CDR3. The CDR3 DNA is TGTGCCACCCGGGACATCGGCTCTGGAAACACCATATATTTT. This gives the protein CATRDIGSGNTIYF.

The chain employs TRBV7-9 and TRBJ2-7; 8 nucleotides line up with TRBD2. V dropped 1 base and J dropped 2; count of bases not matched to a gene: 1. There are 14 residues in the CDR3. Germline V CDR1 and CDR2: SEHNR, FQNEAQ (reference sequence). The CDR3 region is CASSLEGLAYEQYF. The CDR3 coding sequence is TGTGCCAGCAGCTTAGAGGGACTAGCCTACGAGCAGTACTTC.

CDR3 nucleotides: TGTGCCAGCAGCTTTTCGCTAGACACCGGGGAGCTGTTTTTT. This gives the protein CASSFSLDTGELFF. The V call is TRBV11-3, the J call TRBJ2-2, with D uncertain. Trimming shortened V by 3 bases and J by 3 bases, and 8 bases separated the two germline ends. Germline CDR1 and CDR2: SGHNT and YENEEA. The CDR3 length is 14 residues.

This clone has just one count. The chain links TRBV28 to TRBJ2-5, with D possibly being TRBD2 (6 bases). Germline V lookup: CDR1 MDHEN, CDR2 SYDVKM. The CDR3 spans 13 residues. The V gene lost 3 bases and the J gene lost 4 bases, with 9 bases spanning the gap. CDR3 in amino acids: CASSFALAETQYF. CDR3 nucleotides: TGTGCCAGCAGTTTTGCACTAGCAGAGACCCAGTACTTC.

The V and J genes are TRBV2 and TRBJ1-1, with 8 bases matching TRBD1. The CDR3 runs to 13 residues. V lost 7 bases and J lost 7; bases outside the gene matches: 8. CDR1 and CDR2 (germline): SNHLY, FYNNEI. CDR3 in amino acids: CASTDRGRGEAFF. CDR3 nucleotide sequence: TGTGCCAGCACTGACAGGGGAAGGGGTGAAGCTTTCTTT.

The V call is TRBV28, the J call TRBJ1-5; D is ambiguous. CDR3 length equals 15 residues. CDR1 is MDHEN, CDR2 SYDVKM, per germline. Trimming took off 5 bases at V and 2 bases at J, with 13 bases between the two ends. The CDR3 region is CASSGEGYGNQPQHF. CDR3 in DNA: TGTGCCAGCAGTGGCGAAGGGTATGGCAATCAGCCCCAGCATTTT.

The chain carries TRBV7-2 and TRBJ1-4, with 7 bases matching TRBD1. Trimming took 2 bases from V and 12 from J; bases not matched to a gene: 6. This CDR3 is 13 amino acids long. Germline V gives CDR1 SGHTA, CDR2 FQGNSA. DNA of the CDR3: TGTGCCAGCAGCTTACAGGGGGTTACGGAACTGTTTTTT. Protein: CASSLQGVTELFF. The full variable domain, with the rest looked up from reference TRBV7-2 and TRBJ1-4, is GAGVSQSPSNKVTEKGKDVELRCDPISGHTALYWYRQSLGQGLEFLIYFQGNSAPDKSGLPSDRFSAERTGGSVSTLTIQRTQQEDSAVYLCASSLQGVTELFFGSGTQLSVL.

The chain recombines TRBV6-1 with TRBJ1-1, with D possibly TRBD1 on 5 matching bases. Germline CDR1 reads MNHNS; CDR2 reads SASEGT. CDR3 length: 15 residues. V lost 2 bases to trimming and J lost 2 bases, with 12 bases between them. This CDR3 is CASSEQRTPNTEAFF. Written as DNA, the CDR3 is TGTGCCAGCAGTGAACAAAGGACACCCAACACTGAAGCTTTCTTT.

The rearrangement uses TRBV7-2 and TRBJ2-2; TRBD2 matches 8 bases. J gave up 4 bases and V 0 bases, and 4 bases lay outside the gene matches. This CDR3 contains 16 residues. From germline, CDR1 is SGHTA and CDR2 FQGNSA. Written as DNA, the CDR3 is TGTGCCAGCAGCTTAGCGCCCGGGGGGGTCACCGGGGAGCTGTTTTTT. This translates into CASSLAPGGVTGELFF.

The chain is built from TRBV10-1 and TRBJ2-1; a weak D match, TRBD2 (7 bases). CDR1 and CDR2 from the germline V gene are WNHNN and SYGVQD (reference sequence). V shed 6 bases and J shed 1 base, with 22 bases lying between them. The CDR3 runs 18 residues. The CDR3 here is CASSPRIGGGGSYNEQFF. Written as DNA, the CDR3 is TGCGCCAGCAGCCCCCGCATAGGGGGGGGCGGTTCCTACAATGAGCAGTTCTTC.

The V gene is TRBV7-2, the J gene TRBJ2-7; a possible D gene is TRBD1 (5 bases). From germline, CDR1 is SGHTA and CDR2 FQGNSA. V dropped 0 bases and J dropped 3 bases, with 12 bases sitting between them. The CDR3 consists of 15 residues. CDR3 loop: CASSLAPDSNYEQYF. The CDR3 bases are TGTGCCAGCAGCTTAGCCCCTGACAGTAACTACGAGCAGTACTTC.

This clone was counted once. The J gene is TRBJ2-1, the V gene TRBV6-6, with 11 bases that match TRBD2. The CDR3 sequence is 15 residues long. The J segment lost 9 bases and the V segment lost 2 bases, leaving 6 bases of the junction unmatched. Per germline, CDR1 MNHNY and CDR2 SVGAGI (reference sequence). The CDR3 reads CASSYVSGRDPEQFF. The CDR3 DNA sequence: TGTGCCAGCAGTTACGTTAGCGGGAGGGATCCTGAGCAGTTCTTC.

This chain connects TRBV5-5 to TRBJ1-1, with 9 positions matching TRBD1. Germline CDR1 is SGHKS and CDR2 is YYEKEE (reference sequence). After removal of 9 bases from V and 0 bases from J, the junction contained 9 bases not matched to a gene. The length of the CDR3 is 15 residues. The CDR3 spells CATTRTGAMNTEAFF. The CDR3 coding sequence is TGTGCCACGACCCGGACAGGGGCCATGAACACTGAAGCTTTCTTT.

This chain connects TRBV4-1 to TRBJ2-1; 12 bases align to TRBD2. The CDR3 consists of 16 residues. Germline V gene data show CDR1 as MGHRA and CDR2 as YSYEKL. V dropped 4 bases and J dropped 8; count of bases not matched to a gene: 9. CDR3 coding DNA: TGCGCCAGCAGCCTCCTGACTAGCGGGAGTGGGGATGAGCAGTTCTTC. Translated: CASSLLTSGSGDEQFF.